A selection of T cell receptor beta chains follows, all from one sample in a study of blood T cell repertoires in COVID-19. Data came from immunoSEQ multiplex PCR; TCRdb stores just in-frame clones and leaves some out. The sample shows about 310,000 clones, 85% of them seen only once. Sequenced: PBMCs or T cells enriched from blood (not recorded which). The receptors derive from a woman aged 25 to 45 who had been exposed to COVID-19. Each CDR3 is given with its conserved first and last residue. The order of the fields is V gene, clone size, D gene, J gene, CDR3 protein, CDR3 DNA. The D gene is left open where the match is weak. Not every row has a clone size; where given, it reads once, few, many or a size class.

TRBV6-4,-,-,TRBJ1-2,CASSEEAGNYGYTF,TGTGCCAGCAGTGAAGAGGCAGGGAACTATGGCTACACCTTC
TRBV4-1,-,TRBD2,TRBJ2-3,CASSRLAGGPTTDTQYF,TGCGCCAGCAGTCGACTAGCGGGAGGCCCGACCACAGATACGCAGTATTTT
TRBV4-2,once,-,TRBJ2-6,CASSQGQAGANVLTF,TGTGCCAGCAGCCAAGGACAGGCTGGGGCCAACGTCCTGACTTTC
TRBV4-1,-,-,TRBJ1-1,CASSPRVTGRSEAFF,TGCGCCAGCAGCCCCAGGGTAACAGGGCGCTCGGAAGCTTTCTTT
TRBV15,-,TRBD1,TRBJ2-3,CATSRAIPGQGRTDTQYF,TGTGCCACCAGCAGAGCCATACCGGGACAGGGACGAACAGATACGCAGTATTTT
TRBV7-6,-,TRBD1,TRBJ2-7,CASSHSGTGTYEQYF,TGTGCCAGCAGCCACTCCGGGACAGGGACCTACGAGCAGTACTTC
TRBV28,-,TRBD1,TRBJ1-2,CASSLAGRGRKSAYGYTF,TGTGCCAGCAGTTTAGCTGGCAGGGGGAGGAAATCGGCTTATGGCTACACCTTC
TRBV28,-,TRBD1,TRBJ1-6,CASSSNLGQDYNSPLHF,TGTGCCAGCAGTTCTAACCTCGGACAGGATTATAATTCACCCCTCCACTTT
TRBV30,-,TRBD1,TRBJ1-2,CAWSWTGDGYTF,TGTGCCTGGAGTTGGACAGGGGACGGCTACACCTTC
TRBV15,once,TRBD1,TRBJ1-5,CATSRGNRGLNQPQHF,TGTGCCACCAGCAGAGGAAACAGGGGGCTTAATCAGCCCCAGCATTTT
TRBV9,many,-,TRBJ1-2,CASSVGQVYTF,TGTGCCAGCAGCGTAGGACAGGTCTACACCTTC
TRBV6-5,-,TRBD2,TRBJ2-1,CASSYGAGGPSDEQFF,TGTGCCAGCAGTTACGGAGCGGGGGGGCCTTCAGATGAGCAGTTCTTC
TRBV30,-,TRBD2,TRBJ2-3,CAKQEGGADTQYF,TGTGCCAAGCAAGAGGGAGGGGCAGATACGCAGTATTTT
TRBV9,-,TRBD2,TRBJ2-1,CASSYEGTSGAIYNEQFF,TGTGCCAGCAGTTACGAAGGGACTAGCGGGGCCATTTACAATGAGCAGTTCTTC
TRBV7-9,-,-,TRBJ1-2,CASSLQRQSYVDYGYTF,TGTGCCAGCAGCTTACAGCGCCAGAGCTATGTGGACTATGGCTACACCTTC
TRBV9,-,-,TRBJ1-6,CASTPGVNSPLHF,TGTGCCAGCACCCCGGGGGTTAATTCACCCCTCCACTTT
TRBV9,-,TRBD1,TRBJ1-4,CASSEGTGGYEKLFF,TGTGCCAGCAGCGAGGGGACAGGGGGCTATGAAAAACTGTTTTTT
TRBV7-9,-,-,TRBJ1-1,CASSLAGEAGEAFF,TGTGCCAGCAGCTTAGCAGGGGAAGCAGGTGAAGCTTTCTTT
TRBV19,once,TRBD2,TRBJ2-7,CASSIDHSGRADEQYF,TGTGCCAGTAGTATAGATCATAGCGGGAGGGCCGACGAGCAGTACTTC
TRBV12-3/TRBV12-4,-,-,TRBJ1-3,CANGGRSGNTIYF,TGTGCCAACGGGGGGCGGTCTGGAAACACCATATATTTT
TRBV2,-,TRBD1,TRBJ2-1,CASRGTGGSNEQFF,TGTGCCAGCAGGGGGACAGGGGGCTCCAATGAGCAGTTCTTC
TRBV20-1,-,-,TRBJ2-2,CSARGGGELFF,TGCAGTGCCAGGGGCGGGGGGGAGCTGTTTTTT
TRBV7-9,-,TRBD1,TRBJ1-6,CASSFPNRGGSPLHF,TGTGCCAGCAGCTTCCCCAACAGGGGAGGTTCACCCCTCCACTTT
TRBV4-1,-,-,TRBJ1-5,CASSQGLNQPQHF,TGCGCCAGCAGCCAAGGGCTCAATCAGCCCCAGCATTTT
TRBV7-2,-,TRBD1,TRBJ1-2,CASSPGTGGSRGYTF,TGTGCCAGCAGCCCCGGGACAGGGGGCAGTCGGGGCTACACCTTC
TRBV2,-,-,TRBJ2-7,CASSEAWASKYF,TGTGCCAGCAGTGAAGCTTGGGCATCAAAGTACTTC
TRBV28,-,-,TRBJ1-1,CASSLYLDIEAFF,TGTGCCAGCAGTTTATATTTGGACATTGAAGCTTTCTTT
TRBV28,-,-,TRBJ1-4,CASSSTSPNEKLFF,TGTGCCAGCAGCTCTACTAGTCCTAATGAAAAACTGTTTTTT
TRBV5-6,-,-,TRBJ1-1,CASSFQGPEAFF,TGTGCCAGCAGCTTCCAGGGTCCTGAAGCTTTCTTT
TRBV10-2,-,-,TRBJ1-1,CASSEAGLNTEAFF,TGCGCCAGCAGTGAGGCGGGCTTGAACACTGAAGCTTTCTTT
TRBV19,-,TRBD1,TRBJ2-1,CASRRDRETYNEQFF,TGTGCCAGTAGACGGGACAGGGAAACCTACAATGAGCAGTTCTTC
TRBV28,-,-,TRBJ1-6,CATPETDKYNSPLHF,TGTGCCACACCGGAGACGGATAAATATAATTCACCCCTCCACTTT
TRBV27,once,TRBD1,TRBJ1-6,CASSSPGQGNSPLHF,TGTGCCAGCAGTTCGCCGGGACAGGGAAATTCACCCCTCCACTTT
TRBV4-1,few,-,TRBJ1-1,CASSQPIQAPTTNTEAFF,TGCGCCAGCAGCCAACCTATCCAGGCGCCGACGACGAACACTGAAGCTTTCTTT
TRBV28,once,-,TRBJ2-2,CASSLGGPNTGELFF,TGTGCCAGCAGCCTGGGGGGGCCAAACACCGGGGAGCTGTTTTTT
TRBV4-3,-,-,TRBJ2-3,CASSRGSSTDTQYF,TGCGCCAGCAGCCGAGGGTCCTCAACAGATACGCAGTATTTT
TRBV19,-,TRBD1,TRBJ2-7,CASSRQGGINEQYF,TGTGCCAGTAGTAGACAGGGTGGAATAAACGAGCAGTACTTC